The 14 T cell receptor beta chains given below trace back to one sample, sequenced in a study of blood T cell repertoires in COVID-19. Repertoires were generated with immunoSEQ multiplex PCR, while TCRdb's copy carries only in-frame clones and drops some. The profile shows some 250,000 clones, about 80% of them singletons. The sample was peripheral blood. The receptors originated from a woman aged 80 or older with acute or convalescent COVID-19.

Concerning this clone: One end of the junction fails to match germline, which may point to a read error. The chain couples TRBV12-3 or TRBV12-4 to TRBJ1-4; D ambiguous. The CDR3 has 13 residues. The CDR3 loop is CASSLAENGKLFF. The CDR3 DNA reads as TGTGCCAGCAGTTTAGCAGAGAATGGAAAACTGTTTTTT.

As concerns this clone: In the same sample, other DNA sequences code for this CDR3. This chain links TRBV6-6 with TRBJ1-6; D might be TRBD1 (5 bases). The length of the CDR3 is 16 residues. The germline V and J ends were trimmed by 5 bases and 0 bases, with 11 bases remaining between them. CDR1 is MNHNY and CDR2 is SVGAGI in the germline V gene (reference sequence). CDR3 sequence: CASSLGQSSYNSPLHF. DNA of the CDR3: TGTGCCAGCAGTCTCGGACAAAGCTCCTATAATTCACCCCTCCACTTT.

V and J are TRBV2 and TRBJ1-5; D perhaps matches TRBD1 (6 bases). Germline CDR1 is SNHLY and CDR2 is FYNNEI. V was clipped by 5 bases and J by 5 bases, with 13 bases between them. CDR3 length equals 14 residues. The DNA for the CDR3 is TGTGCCAGCAGTTCCCCGAACAGGGATCAGCCCCAGCATTTT. Amino acids: CASSSPNRDQPQHF.

In its sample, this clone was seen a few times. This chain joins TRBV3-1 (or the pseudogene TRBV3-2) and TRBJ2-3; 8 positions agree with TRBD2. The V gene end was trimmed by 4 bases and the J gene end by 0 bases; junction bases not matched to a gene: 12. CDR3 length equals 18 residues. The germline gives CDR1 LGHDT, CDR2 YNNKEL (reference sequence). The CDR3 loop is CASSPRGSAGVSTDTQYF. Written as DNA, the CDR3 is TGTGCCAGCAGCCCCCGGGGGTCAGCGGGGGTTAGCACAGATACGCAGTATTTT.

The rearrangement links TRBV29-1 to TRBJ1-2; D is unresolved. Germline CDR1 reads SQVTM; CDR2 reads ANQGSEA. V dropped 5 bases and J dropped 4 bases, with 14 bases sitting between them. The CDR3 extends over 13 amino acids. The CDR3 sequence: CSVPTPGSYGYTF. CDR3 in DNA: TGCAGCGTTCCGACTCCGGGAAGCTATGGCTACACCTTC.

The V and J genes are TRBV10-3 and TRBJ2-5, with 7 positions matching TRBD1. After removal of 4 bases from V and 3 bases from J, the junction contained 5 bases not matched to a gene. The CDR3 runs 14 residues. Looked up from germline, CDR1 is ENHRY and CDR2 is SYGVKD. CDR3 loop: CAISATGAEETQYF. The CDR3 region has the DNA TGTGCCATCAGTGCCACAGGGGCCGAAGAGACCCAGTACTTC.

The chain combines TRBV7-9 with TRBJ1-5; 7 bases line up with TRBD1. The CDR3 is 14 residues long. Germline lookup yields CDR1 SEHNR and CDR2 FQNEAQ (reference sequence). Trimming at V came to 2 bases and at J to 6 bases, leaving 4 bases not matched to a gene. This CDR3 reads CASSLQGGGQPQHF. CDR3 in DNA: TGTGCCAGCAGCTTACAGGGGGGCGGTCAGCCCCAGCATTTT.

There are a few counts of this clone. This chain connects TRBV29-1 to TRBJ2-1; TRBD2 might be the D (6 bases). Germline V gene data show CDR1 as SQVTM and CDR2 as ANQGSEA. CDR3 length: 14 residues. Trimming took 6 bases from V and 7 from J, leaving 19 bases between them. The CDR3 sequence is CSVDWRLATNEQFF. The CDR3 nucleotides are TGCAGCGTAGACTGGAGGCTAGCGACTAATGAGCAGTTCTTC.

CDR3 sequence (DNA): TGCGCCAGCAGCCAAGCCTCGGGACAGCTTGGAAACACCATATATTTT. This codes for CASSQASGQLGNTIYF. V and J are TRBV4-1 and TRBJ1-3; 7 nucleotides align to TRBD1. CDR3 length: 16 residues. Germline CDR1 reads MGHRA; CDR2 reads YSYEKL. The V segment lost 1 base and the J segment 3 bases; nucleotides outside the gene matches: 6.

The chain couples TRBV3-1 (or the pseudogene TRBV3-2) to TRBJ2-7; 10 bases align to TRBD2. The CDR3 consists of 14 residues. The germline gives CDR1 LGHDT, CDR2 YNNKEL (reference sequence). The V and J ends lost 4 bases and 5 bases, in that order; junction bases with no gene match: 5. The CDR3 nucleotides read TGTGCCAGCAGCCCGAATCTAGCGGGAGACGAGCAGTACTTC. It codes for CASSPNLAGDEQYF.

This clone was recorded once. V and J are TRBV6-2 or TRBV6-3 and TRBJ1-1; 8 nucleotides line up with TRBD1. Germline CDR1 and CDR2: MNHEY and SVGEGT. The junction had 6 bases not matched to a gene; V was cut back by 2 bases and J by 7 bases. The CDR3 is 14 amino acids. The CDR3, as DNA: TGTGCCAGCAGTTACGGGGGACAGGCCTTTGAAGCTTTCTTT. It encodes CASSYGGQAFEAFF.

This rearrangement joins TRBV7-2 to TRBJ2-3; TRBD2 is a possible D gene (5 bases). The V and J ends lost 1 base and 3 bases respectively, with 14 bases between them. CDR3 length equals 16 residues. CDR1 is SGHTA and CDR2 is FQGNSA in the germline V gene. CDR3 residues: CASSLGTRTRTDTQYF. DNA for the CDR3: TGTGCCAGCAGCTTAGGAACCCGGACTCGGACAGATACGCAGTATTTT.

The V gene is TRBV6-1, the J gene TRBJ2-7, with D hard to call. The V gene lost 1 base and the J gene lost 2 bases, with 6 bases spanning the gap. The CDR3 sequence is 13 residues long. The germline CDR1 and CDR2 sequences are MNHNS and SASEGT. CDR3 region: CASSEGPAYEQYF. CDR3 DNA: TGTGCCAGCAGTGAAGGCCCGGCCTACGAGCAGTACTTC.

This rearrangement joins TRBV7-9 to TRBJ1-4, with TRBD1 matching 7 bases. The V segment lost 5 bases and the J segment 7 bases; nucleotides outside the gene matches: 10. Germline values: CDR1 SEHNR, CDR2 FQNEAQ (reference sequence). CDR3 length: 15 residues. For the CDR3, the DNA is TGTGCCAGCAGCGACAGACAGGGACTCGGTGAAAAACTGTTTTTT. As protein: CASSDRQGLGEKLFF.